This T cell receptor beta chain emerged from a study of shared clonotypes between healthy human individuals. Sequencing was performed with immunoSEQ multiplex PCR; in TCRdb, only in-frame clones are kept and a portion is missing. The sample carries millions of clones, approximately 94% recorded once. Sequenced: naive CD4+ T cells sorted from blood. As to subset: CD45RA+ positively selected. The receptor was derived from a man aged 18 to 35 in good health.

The CDR3 DNA reads as TGTGCCTGGAACCGACAGGGCTATGGCTACACCTTC. Translated: CAWNRQGYGYTF. J is TRBJ1-2 and V is TRBV30; 7 bases fit TRBD1. Germline V lookup: CDR1 GTSNPN, CDR2 SVGIG (reference sequence). The CDR3 sequence is 12 residues long. J lost 4 bases, V lost 4 bases, and 3 bases had no gene match.